Reported below is one T cell receptor (beta chain). The antigen remains undetermined. This CDR3 comprises 16 residues. The V gene's germline CDR1 is SGDLS and CDR2 YYNGEE. V was clipped by 1 base and J by 11 bases; unmatched bases: 16. The PCR used 60 Vbeta and 13 Jbeta primers. This table comes from immunoSEQ multiplex PCR, and its TCRdb copy is limited to in-frame clones, with some not included. The table lists about 190,000 clones, 65% to 80% of them singletons. These data are taken from a study of cytomegalovirus exposure and HLA in healthy donors. Study-level background: As released early, the data held 65 million to 90 million unique TCRs from HLA-typed donors. Caucasian-associated ancestry cluster membership applied to less than 85% of over 350 genotyped donors. Whole-study results and caveats: With further analysis later on, most CMV-associated TCR beta chains appeared HLA-restricted. Despite most TCR sequences being rare, some public TCRs occurred in many donors.

The chain carries TRBV9 and TRBJ1-1, with 8 bases lining up with TRBD1. The receptor comes from a woman aged 35 to 49 in good health and CMV-seronegative. The sample taken for sequencing was PBMCs. The CDR3 DNA reads as TGTGCCAGCAGCGTACAAGACACGACAGGGGACAACGGGGCTTTCTTT. Encoded protein: CASSVQDTTGDNGAFF.